This T cell receptor (beta chain) was sequenced for a study of shared clonotypes between healthy human individuals. Study-level information: Per donor, CD8 memory used one plate, CD8 naive used two, CD4 memory used three and CD4 naive used three. Study outcomes and limitations: Sequencing depth was expected to affect clonotype sharing among donors.

V shed 3 bases, J shed 3 bases, and the junction held 4 bases outside the gene matches. CDR1 is MNHEY and CDR2 is SVGAGI in the germline V gene. The length of the CDR3 is 14 residues. Sequencing was at deep level. Clones were read by immunoSEQ multiplex PCR, and TCRdb kept only the in-frame ones, dropping some. This sample has roughly 2.2 million clones; just under 95% occur once, and the top ten carry around 0.35%. In the case of this clone: The antigen remains undetermined. The same CDR3 also results from other DNA sequences found in this sample.

The chain is built from TRBV6-5 and TRBJ2-7; 8 bases agree with TRBD2. The sample was naive CD4+ T cells from PBMCs. The subset denotes: CD45RA+ positively selected. This receptor was identified in a man between 18 and 35 years old in good health. Some clones in this sample may be carry-over from other donors' samples. This CDR3 is CASSYRTSGYEQYF. The CDR3 DNA follows: TGTGCCAGCAGTTATCGAACTAGCGGCTACGAGCAGTACTTC.